This TCR beta chain is drawn from a study of blood T cell repertoires in COVID-19. About the study: Researchers got acute and convalescent COVID-19 samples from the United States, Italy and Spain.

V was clipped by 10 bases and J by 6 bases; unmatched bases: 21. This CDR3 has 17 residues. Looked up from germline, CDR1 is SGHTA and CDR2 is FQGNSA. Participant reports of clinical history set cohort assignment. Produced via immunoSEQ multiplex PCR; TCRdb's table is partial and in-frame only. The table shows approximately 200,000 clones, with roughly 82% occurring only once. The sequenced sample was PBMCs or T cells enriched from blood (not recorded which). This clonotype was sampled from a man aged 35 to 55 who had recovered from COVID-19. The rearrangement uses TRBV7-2 and TRBJ2-3, with 8 bases aligning to TRBD2. The CDR3 sequence: CAKFGGVHPKKSDTQYF. For the CDR3, the DNA is TGTGCCAAGTTCGGGGGGGTACATCCTAAAAAATCGGATACGCAGTATTTT.